This T cell receptor beta chain was found in a study of blood T cell repertoires in COVID-19. V dropped 3 bases and J dropped 9 bases, with 12 bases sitting between them. This CDR3 contains 12 residues. Looked up from germline, CDR1 is DFQATT and CDR2 is SNEGSKA (reference sequence). Here immunoSEQ multiplex PCR was the method, and the copy in TCRdb shows in-frame clones only, minus some. The data hold approximately 200,000 clones, with about 88% observed a single time. Sequencing used peripheral blood. The rearrangement links TRBV20-1 to TRBJ2-1; D is unresolved. This sequence was found in an older man with active or convalescent COVID-19. The CDR3 DNA reads TGCAGTGCTAGTCCCATTAGTTTTGAGCAGTTCTTC. It yields the protein CSASPISFEQFF.